A single sample gave rise to the 14 T cell receptor beta chains below, sequenced in a study of T cells in Graves' hyperthyroidism and ophthalmopathy. It was RNA transcripts that yielded the amplified TCR beta CDR3 regions. An initial round of RT-PCR targeting the TCR CDR3 relied on the HTBI primer set. A single record per CDR3 protein comes from TCRdb applying MiXCR to the multiplex PCR reads. The sample records fewer than 700,000 distinct CDR3 sequences, over 15% being singletons. The sample was blood. All receptors derive from a young woman with Graves' ophthalmopathy.

This clonotype was counted only a few times. The chain links TRBV4-3 to TRBJ2-4; TRBD1 agrees at 10 bases. The V and J ends lost 1 base and 6 bases, in that order; junction bases with no gene match: 3. The CDR3 extends over 15 amino acids. CDR1 LGHNA and CDR2 YSLEER come from the germline V gene. The CDR3 loop reads CASSQAGTGVNIQYF. Here the CDR3 DNA reads TGCGCCAGCAGCCAAGCGGGGACAGGGGTAAACATTCAGTACTTC.

This chain uses TRBV27 with TRBJ1-1, with D possibly TRBD1 on 5 matching bases. Trimming shortened V by 6 bases and J by 1 base, and 12 bases separated the two germline ends. CDR1 MNHEY and CDR2 SMNVEV come from the germline V gene (reference sequence). This CDR3 is built from 14 residues. The DNA of the CDR3 is TGTGCCAGCAGATGGGGGGGTGGGAACACTGAAGCTTTCTTT. Protein: CASRWGGGNTEAFF.

In its sample, this clonotype was seen many times. The chain is built from TRBV6-5 and TRBJ2-7, with TRBD2 as a possible D gene (6 bases). The germline V gene encodes CDR1 MNHEY and CDR2 SVGAGI. Trimming took 4 bases from V and 1 from J, leaving 17 bases between them. CDR3 length equals 16 residues. This chain's CDR3 is CASSSTRPSASYEQYF. CDR3 bases: TGTGCCAGCAGTTCTACGAGGCCTAGCGCTTCCTACGAGCAGTACTTC.

This clonotype was counted many times. The chain has TRBV11-2 and TRBJ2-5; weak D call: TRBD2 (5 bases). This CDR3 spans 15 amino acids. Per germline, CDR1 SGHAT and CDR2 FQNNGV. Trimming pared 4 bases from V and 5 bases from J, leaving 17 bases between. The CDR3 nucleotides read TGTGCCAGCAGCTCTCGGGATCTTGTGGGCGAGACCCAGTACTTC. As protein: CASSSRDLVGETQYF.

This clonotype was counted ten times or more. V gene TRBV20-1 combines with J gene TRBJ2-5; 11 bases are shared with TRBD1. CDR3 length: 13 amino acids. The V gene end was trimmed by 5 bases and the J gene end by 3 bases; junction bases not matched to a gene: 2. Per the germline V gene, CDR1 is DFQATT and CDR2 is SNEGSKA (reference sequence). The CDR3 DNA reads as TGCAGTGCTGGGGGACAGGGGGAAGAGACCCAGTACTTC. Amino acids: CSAGGQGEETQYF.

The sample holds many counts of this clonotype. The chain employs TRBV28 and TRBJ2-1; no definite D call. This CDR3 contains 12 residues. Germline loops: CDR1 MDHEN, CDR2 SYDVKM. Trimming left V 7 bases short and J 6 bases short, with 10 bases between. The CDR3 region has the DNA TGTGCCAGCAACCCCCTAGGCAATGAGCAGTTCTTC. Translation gives CASNPLGNEQFF.

This clonotype was counted only a few times. The genes are TRBV9 and TRBJ1-3, with TRBD1 identical over 7 bases. The CDR3 totals 15 residues. The germline CDR1 and CDR2 sequences are SGDLS and YYNGEE. The V gene end was trimmed by 4 bases and the J gene end by 3 bases; junction bases not matched to a gene: 7. CDR3 region: CASSIDGTDGNTIYF. The DNA of the CDR3 is TGTGCCAGCAGCATCGACGGGACAGATGGAAACACCATATATTTT.

This chain uses TRBV5-4 with TRBJ2-1; 14 bases are a match to TRBD2. This CDR3 region has 21 residues. Losses at the gene ends were 3 bases for V and 5 bases for J; bases not matched to a gene: 19. From germline, CDR1 is SGHNT and CDR2 YYREEE (reference sequence). CDR3 protein: CASSSSPRVPRLAGGNNEQFF. CDR3 in DNA: TGTGCCAGCAGCTCCTCCCCGCGTGTGCCCCGACTAGCGGGAGGGAACAATGAGCAGTTCTTC.

As DNA, the CDR3 is TGTGCCAGTAGTATGACTAGCGGGAAAATTACCGGGGAGCTGTTTTTT. It translates to CASSMTSGKITGELFF. This chain connects TRBV19 to TRBJ2-2; TRBD2 agrees at 11 bases. The CDR3 runs to 16 residues. The V gene's germline CDR1 is LNHDA and CDR2 SQIVND (reference sequence). J was trimmed by 5 bases and V by 3 bases; bases with no gene match: 5.

As to this clonotype: One base away lies a much larger clone, so this may be a sequencing read error. V usage is TRBV7-8 and J usage is TRBJ1-2, with a tentative D call TRBD1 (5 bases). Germline CDR1 and CDR2: SGHVS and FQNEAQ. V lost 3 bases, J lost 4 bases, and 18 bases lay in between. The CDR3 has 16 amino acids. CDR3: CASSLEGWDGFYGYTF. CDR3 DNA sequence: TGTGCCAGCAGCTTGGAGGGATGGGACGGATTCTATGGCTACACCTTC.

This clonotype was seen just once. It may be a read error: a sequence one base away is much more abundant. This is likely a read error, given that the CDR3 carries no conserved phenylalanine or tryptophan at its end. The V call is TRBV20-1, the J call TRBJ2-7, with 7 bases lining up with TRBD1. This CDR3 region has 13 residues. CDR1 and CDR2 from the germline V gene are DFQATT and SNEGSKA (reference sequence). Unmatched junction bases numbered 0, after V lost 1 base and J lost 0 bases. CDR3 in amino acids: CSARGDSSYEQYS. The CDR3 DNA reads as TGCAGTGCTAGAGGGGACAGCTCCTACGAGCAGTACTCC.

This clonotype was observed many times. V and J are TRBV7-3 and TRBJ2-2; D gene uncertain. Germline-derived CDR1 and CDR2 are SGHTA and FQGTGA. Trimming left V 6 bases short and J 6 bases short, with 17 bases between. The CDR3 length is 15 residues. The CDR3 sequence: CASRTSSLQSGELFF. CDR3 in DNA: TGTGCCAGCAGAACCTCCTCGTTGCAGTCCGGGGAGCTGTTTTTT.

The V and J genes are TRBV9 and TRBJ1-3; no definite D call. V shed 3 bases and J shed 1 base, with 5 bases lying between them. The germline CDR1 and CDR2 sequences are SGDLS and YYNGEE. This CDR3 comprises 13 residues. The CDR3 coding sequence is TGTGCCAGCAGCGCGGCGTCTGGAAACACCATATATTTT. Translating it yields CASSAASGNTIYF. The full variable domain, rest sourced from reference TRBV9 and TRBJ1-3, is DSGVTQTPKHLITATGQRVTLRCSPRSGDLSVYWYQQSLDQGLQFLIQYYNGEERAKGNILERFSAQQFPDLHSELNLSSLELGDSALYFCASSAASGNTIYFGEGSWLTVV.

This clonotype was counted a few times. CDR3 residues: CASSPLAGYGYTF. CDR3 DNA: TGTGCCAGCAGCCCCCTCGCGGGATATGGCTACACCTTC. V and J are TRBV14 and TRBJ1-2, with no clear D. Trimming removed 4 bases at V and 5 bases at J, with 11 bases between. This CDR3 comprises 13 residues. Germline lookup yields CDR1 SGHDN and CDR2 FVKESK.